Below are 4 T cell receptor beta chains sequenced from a single sample in a study of blood T cell repertoires in COVID-19. Method: immunoSEQ multiplex PCR; TCRdb's copy keeps in-frame clones and lacks some. This table holds some 200,000 clones, approximately 84% found once. The sample was peripheral blood. These receptors were collected from a human donor with acute or convalescent COVID-19. The donor label of this sample is uncertain.

V usage is TRBV6-6 and J usage is TRBJ1-5; a weak D match, TRBD1 (6 bases). This CDR3 comprises 17 residues. CDR1 MNHNY and CDR2 SVGAGI come from the germline V gene (reference sequence). Trimming took off 5 bases at V and 0 bases at J, with 17 bases between the two ends. As DNA, the CDR3 is TGTGCCAGCAGTGGATCCAGACAGGCGTATAGCAATCAGCCCCAGCATTTT. It yields the protein CASSGSRQAYSNQPQHF.

J is TRBJ1-2 and V is TRBV30; weak D call: TRBD1 (6 bases). V shed 4 bases and J shed 4 bases, with 13 bases lying between them. This CDR3 has 13 residues. Germline loops: CDR1 GTSNPN, CDR2 SVGIG (reference sequence). CDR3 bases: TGTGCCTGGAAGGGGCAGGGGTTCTATGGCTACACCTTC. Translated: CAWKGQGFYGYTF.

The chain recombines TRBV29-1 with TRBJ2-7, with D possibly TRBD1 on 7 matching bases. The germline CDR1 and CDR2 sequences are SQVTM and ANQGSEA. V lost 7 bases to trimming and J lost 3 bases, with 16 bases between them. The CDR3 is made up of 13 amino acids. CDR3 in DNA: TGCAGCGCTGGAGGGGGCAGGGGCTACGAGCAGTACTTC. It is translated as CSAGGGRGYEQYF.

This chain links TRBV9 with TRBJ2-5, with TRBD2 identical over 14 bases. CDR1 and CDR2 (germline): SGDLS, YYNGEE. The CDR3 length is 17 residues. The ends lost 4 bases at V and 2 bases at J; junction bases unmatched: 7. The CDR3 DNA sequence: TGTGCCAGCAGCCGAGGGGGACTAGCGGGAGATCAAGAGACCCAGTACTTC. It codes for CASSRGGLAGDQETQYF.